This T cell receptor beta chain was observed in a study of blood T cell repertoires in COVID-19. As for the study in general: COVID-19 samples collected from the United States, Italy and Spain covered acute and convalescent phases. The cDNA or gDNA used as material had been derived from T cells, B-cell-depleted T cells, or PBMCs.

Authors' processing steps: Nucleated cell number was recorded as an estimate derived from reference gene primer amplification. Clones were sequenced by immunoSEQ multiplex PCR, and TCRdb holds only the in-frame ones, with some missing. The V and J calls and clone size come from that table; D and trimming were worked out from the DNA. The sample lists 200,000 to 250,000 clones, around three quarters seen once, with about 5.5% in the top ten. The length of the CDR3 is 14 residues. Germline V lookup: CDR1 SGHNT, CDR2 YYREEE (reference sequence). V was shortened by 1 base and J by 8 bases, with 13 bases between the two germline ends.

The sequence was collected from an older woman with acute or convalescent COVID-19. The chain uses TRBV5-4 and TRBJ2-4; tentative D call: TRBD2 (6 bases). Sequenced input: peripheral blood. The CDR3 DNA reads TGTGCCAGCAGCTTGCCCGGGAGAGGAGACATTCAGTACTTC. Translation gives CASSLPGRGDIQYF.